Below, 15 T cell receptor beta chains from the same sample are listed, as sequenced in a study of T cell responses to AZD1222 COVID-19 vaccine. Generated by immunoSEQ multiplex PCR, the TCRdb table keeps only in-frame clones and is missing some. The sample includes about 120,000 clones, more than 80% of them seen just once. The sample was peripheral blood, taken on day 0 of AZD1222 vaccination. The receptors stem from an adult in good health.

The CDR3 spells CASSGTPRGNTIYF. The CDR3 DNA reads as TGTGCCAGCAGTGGGACCCCCCGTGGAAACACCATATATTTT. The chain is built from TRBV2 and TRBJ1-3, with no clear D. V shed 4 bases and J shed 3 bases, with 10 bases lying between them. The germline gives CDR1 SNHLY, CDR2 FYNNEI. The CDR3 consists of 14 residues.

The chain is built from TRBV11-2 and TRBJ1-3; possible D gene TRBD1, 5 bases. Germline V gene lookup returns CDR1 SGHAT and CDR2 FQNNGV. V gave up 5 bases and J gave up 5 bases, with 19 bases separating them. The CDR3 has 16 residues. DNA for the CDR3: TGTGCCAGCAGCCCGGGGGTGGCCCTTGGGAGAAACACCATATATTTT. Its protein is CASSPGVALGRNTIYF. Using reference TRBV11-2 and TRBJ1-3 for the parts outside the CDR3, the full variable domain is EAGVAQSPRYKIIEKRQSVAFWCNPISGHATLYWYQQILGQGPKLLIQFQNNGVVDDSQLPKDRFSAERLKGVDSTLKIQPAKLEDSAVYLCASSPGVALGRNTIYFGEGSWLTVV.

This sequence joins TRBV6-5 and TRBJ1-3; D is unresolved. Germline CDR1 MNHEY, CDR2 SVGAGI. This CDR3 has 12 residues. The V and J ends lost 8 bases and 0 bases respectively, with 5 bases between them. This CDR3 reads CASGPSGNTIYF. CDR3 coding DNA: TGTGCCAGCGGCCCCTCTGGAAACACCATATATTTT.

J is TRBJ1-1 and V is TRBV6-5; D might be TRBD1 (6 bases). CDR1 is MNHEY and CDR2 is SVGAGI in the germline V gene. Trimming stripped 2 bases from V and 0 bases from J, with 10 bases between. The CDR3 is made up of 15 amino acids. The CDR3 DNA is TGTGCCAGCAGTTACCGTGGGGGCATGAACACTGAAGCTTTCTTT. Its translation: CASSYRGGMNTEAFF.

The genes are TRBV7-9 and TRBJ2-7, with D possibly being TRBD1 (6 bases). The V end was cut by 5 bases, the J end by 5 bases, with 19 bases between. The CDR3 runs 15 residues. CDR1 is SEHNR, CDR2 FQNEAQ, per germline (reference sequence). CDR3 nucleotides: TGTGCCAGCAGCCCTCAGGCGGGCCGGGACAACGAGCAGTACTTC. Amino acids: CASSPQAGRDNEQYF.

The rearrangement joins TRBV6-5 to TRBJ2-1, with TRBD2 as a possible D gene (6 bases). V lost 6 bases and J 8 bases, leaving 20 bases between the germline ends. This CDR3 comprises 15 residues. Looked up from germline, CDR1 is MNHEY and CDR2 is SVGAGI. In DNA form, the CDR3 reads TGTGCCAGCAGCCTTCTAGCGACTCCTATCCATGAGCAGTTCTTC. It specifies CASSLLATPIHEQFF.

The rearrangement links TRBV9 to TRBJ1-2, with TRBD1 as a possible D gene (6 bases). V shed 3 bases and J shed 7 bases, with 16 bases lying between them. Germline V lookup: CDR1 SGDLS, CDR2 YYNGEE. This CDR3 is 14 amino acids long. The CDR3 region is CASSGLGTSVGYTF. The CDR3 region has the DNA TGTGCCAGCAGCGGCCTGGGGACATCAGTTGGCTACACCTTC.

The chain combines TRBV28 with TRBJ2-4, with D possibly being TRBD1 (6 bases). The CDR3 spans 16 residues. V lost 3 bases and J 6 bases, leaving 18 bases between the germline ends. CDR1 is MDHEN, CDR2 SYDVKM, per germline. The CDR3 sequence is CASSFTGQTASNIQYF. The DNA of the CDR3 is TGTGCCAGCAGTTTTACTGGACAGACAGCCTCAAACATTCAGTACTTC.

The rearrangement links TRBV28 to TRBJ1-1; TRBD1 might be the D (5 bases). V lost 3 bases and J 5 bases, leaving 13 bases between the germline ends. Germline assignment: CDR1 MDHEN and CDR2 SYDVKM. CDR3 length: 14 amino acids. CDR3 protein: CASSFGQGGTEAFF. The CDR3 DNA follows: TGTGCCAGCAGTTTCGGGCAGGGAGGAACTGAAGCTTTCTTT.

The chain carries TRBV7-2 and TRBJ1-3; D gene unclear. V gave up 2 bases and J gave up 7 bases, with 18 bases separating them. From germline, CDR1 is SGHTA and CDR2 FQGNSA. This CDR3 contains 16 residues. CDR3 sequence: CASSLYAGPDTNTIYF. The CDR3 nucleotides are TGTGCCAGCAGCTTATACGCAGGCCCGGATACGAACACCATATATTTT.

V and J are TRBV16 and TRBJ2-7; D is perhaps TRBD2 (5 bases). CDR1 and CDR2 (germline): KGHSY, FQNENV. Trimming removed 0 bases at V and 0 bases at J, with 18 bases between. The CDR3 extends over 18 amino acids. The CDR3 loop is CASSQSSFSEGYSYEQYF. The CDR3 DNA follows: TGTGCCAGCAGCCAATCGTCCTTCAGCGAGGGATACTCCTACGAGCAGTACTTC.

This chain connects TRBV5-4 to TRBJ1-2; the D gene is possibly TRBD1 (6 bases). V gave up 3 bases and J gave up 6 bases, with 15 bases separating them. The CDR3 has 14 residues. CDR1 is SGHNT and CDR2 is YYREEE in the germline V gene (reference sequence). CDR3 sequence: CASSSNLDSHGYTF. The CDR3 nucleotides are TGTGCCAGCAGCTCGAACCTGGACAGCCATGGCTACACCTTC.

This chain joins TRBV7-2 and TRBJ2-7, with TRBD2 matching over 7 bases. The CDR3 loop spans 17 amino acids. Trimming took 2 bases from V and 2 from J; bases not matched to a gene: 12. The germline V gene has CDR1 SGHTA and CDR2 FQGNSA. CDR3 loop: CASSLKSGLAATYEQYF. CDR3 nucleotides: TGTGCCAGCAGCTTAAAATCAGGGCTAGCGGCAACCTACGAGCAGTACTTC.

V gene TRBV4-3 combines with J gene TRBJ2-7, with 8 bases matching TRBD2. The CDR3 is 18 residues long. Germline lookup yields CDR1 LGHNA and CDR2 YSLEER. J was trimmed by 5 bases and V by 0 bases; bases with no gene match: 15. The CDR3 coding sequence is TGCGCCAGCAGCCAAGAAGTTGGCAGCGGGAGATTGCGCCACGAGCAGTACTTC. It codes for CASSQEVGSGRLRHEQYF.

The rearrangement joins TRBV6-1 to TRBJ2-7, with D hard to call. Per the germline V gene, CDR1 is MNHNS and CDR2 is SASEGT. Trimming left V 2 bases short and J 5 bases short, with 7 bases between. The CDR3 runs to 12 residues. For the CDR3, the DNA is TGTGCCAGCAGTGAATTTGGGGACGAGCAGTACTTC. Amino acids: CASSEFGDEQYF.